The 15 T cell receptor beta chains listed next were all sequenced from one sample in a study of shared clonotypes between healthy human individuals. TCRdb keeps only in-frame clones here, not all; method: immunoSEQ multiplex PCR. The repertoire has roughly 1,100,000 clones, more than 65% of them found once; the top ten carry over 1.3%. Sequenced material: memory CD4+ T cells sorted from blood. The subset: CD45RA-negative fraction. These receptors all stem from a man between 18 and 35 years old in good health.

This chain uses TRBV15 with TRBJ1-2; no definite D call. The CDR3 has 14 amino acids. Germline values: CDR1 LNHNV, CDR2 YYDKDF (reference sequence). Trimming removed 1 base from V and 8 bases from J, with 14 bases in between. For the CDR3, the DNA is TGTGCCACCAGCAGAGGCGGGGAAAACGGGGGCTACACCTTC. This codes for CATSRGGENGGYTF.

This clone was found once. The chain has TRBV6-4 and TRBJ1-5; D is possibly TRBD1 (6 bases). Germline lookup yields CDR1 MRHNA and CDR2 SNTAGT. CDR3 length equals 14 residues. Between the trimmed V and J ends, which lost 9 bases and 5 bases, there was a span of 17 bases. CDR3 residues: CASPRGAGDQPQHF. The CDR3 nucleotides read TGTGCCAGTCCTAGGGGGGCTGGTGATCAGCCCCAGCATTTT.

The rearrangement joins TRBV15 to TRBJ2-1, with no clear D. The V gene lost 3 bases and the J gene lost 4 bases, with 4 bases spanning the gap. The germline CDR1 and CDR2 sequences are LNHNV and YYDKDF (reference sequence). The CDR3 totals 12 residues. This CDR3 is CATSSGYNEQFF. The CDR3 nucleotides are TGTGCCACCAGCAGTGGTTACAATGAGCAGTTCTTC. Based on the CDR3 plus reference TRBV15 and TRBJ2-1, the full variable domain is DAMVIQNPRYQVTQFGKPVTLSCSQTLNHNVMYWYQQKSSQAPKLLFHYYDKDFNNEADTPDNFQSRRPNTSFCFLDIRSPGLGDTAMYLCATSSGYNEQFFGPGTRLTVL.

A remark on this clone: This specimen includes other DNA sequences encoding the same CDR3. This chain joins TRBV30 and TRBJ2-5; D call uncertain. This CDR3 contains 12 residues. The V end lost 0 bases, the J end lost 4 bases, and 6 bases lay between the germline ends. Germline loops: CDR1 GTSNPN, CDR2 SVGIG (reference sequence). CDR3 sequence reads: CAWSVGGETQYF. The CDR3 nucleotides read TGTGCCTGGAGTGTGGGTGGAGAGACCCAGTACTTC.

The chain couples TRBV27 to TRBJ1-4, with 10 bases fitting TRBD1. The CDR3 totals 14 residues. V lost 6 bases to trimming and J lost 5 bases; unmatched junction nucleotides: 3. In germline, CDR1 is MNHEY, CDR2 SMNVEV (reference sequence). Written as DNA, the CDR3 is TGTGCCAGCAGGAGACAGGGGGCCAATGAAAAACTGTTTTTT. Its translation: CASRRQGANEKLFF.

The chain has TRBV9 and TRBJ1-3, with D perhaps matching TRBD1 (6 bases). The CDR3 is 15 amino acids. Looked up from germline, CDR1 is SGDLS and CDR2 is YYNGEE. With 3 bases removed from V and 0 bases from J, the gap between germline ends came to 10 bases. The CDR3 nucleotides read TGTGCCAGCAGCGGCCCAGGGGTCTCTGGAAACACCATATATTTT. Translating gives CASSGPGVSGNTIYF.

The chain joins TRBV7-2 to TRBJ2-7; D is undetermined. This CDR3 is 13 amino acids long. Germline V CDR1 and CDR2: SGHTA, FQGNSA. The germline V and J ends were trimmed by 6 bases and 7 bases, with 16 bases remaining between them. The CDR3 reads CASRPAVGGEQYF. CDR3 nucleotide sequence: TGTGCCAGCAGGCCGGCGGTGGGTGGGGAGCAGTACTTC.

The genes are TRBV28 and TRBJ1-2, with 11 bases fitting TRBD1. The CDR3 length is 15 residues. V lost 2 bases and J lost 4; bases outside the gene matches: 3. Germline lookup yields CDR1 MDHEN and CDR2 SYDVKM. CDR3 amino acids: CASSLGTGGPYGYTF. As DNA, the CDR3 is TGTGCCAGCAGTTTAGGGACAGGGGGACCCTATGGCTACACCTTC.

The V call is TRBV4-3, the J call TRBJ2-7, with TRBD2 identical over 8 bases. This CDR3 contains 17 residues. Germline CDR1 is LGHNA and CDR2 is YSLEER. V gave up 1 base and J gave up 4 bases; unmatched junction bases: 12. The CDR3 sequence: CASSQVYGAGVQYEQYF. CDR3 in DNA: TGCGCCAGCAGCCAAGTGTACGGAGCGGGAGTACAATACGAGCAGTACTTC.

This clone occurred once. The genes are TRBV5-8 and TRBJ1-5, with D hard to call. Germline V CDR1 and CDR2: SGHTS, YDEGEE. V shed 1 base and J shed 5 bases, with 4 bases lying between them. This CDR3 is built from 12 residues. Here the CDR3 DNA reads TGTGCCAGCAGCTTGTTCGATCAGCCCCAGCATTTT. It encodes CASSLFDQPQHF.

The J gene is TRBJ1-3, the V gene TRBV6-1; tentatively, D is TRBD1 (5 bases). V was pared by 3 bases and J by 4 bases, with 13 bases between. Germline V gene data show CDR1 as MNHNS and CDR2 as SASEGT. The CDR3 is 15 residues long. CDR3 region: CASSESRVSGNTIYF. The CDR3 nucleotides read TGTGCCAGCAGTGAGAGCAGGGTATCCGGAAACACCATATATTTT.

This clone appeared a single time. The chain recombines TRBV10-2 with TRBJ2-3; 7 positions agree with TRBD1. The CDR3 runs 16 residues. The trim removed 0 bases at V and 0 bases at J, leaving 3 bases unmatched. Germline V lookup: CDR1 WSHSY, CDR2 SAAADI. The CDR3 here is CASSESGGPSTDTQYF. CDR3 DNA: TGCGCCAGCAGTGAGTCAGGGGGCCCTAGCACAGATACGCAGTATTTT.

In its sample, this clone was seen once. This sequence joins TRBV11-2 and TRBJ2-3, with D perhaps given as TRBD1 or TRBD2 (5 bases each). Trimming left V 4 bases short and J 8 bases short, with 13 bases between. Germline CDR1 SGHAT, CDR2 FQNNGV. The CDR3 loop spans 13 amino acids. The CDR3 sequence: CASSSGGRTTQYF. The CDR3 bases are TGTGCCAGCAGCTCTGGGGGAAGAACTACGCAGTATTTT.

The rearrangement uses TRBV2 and TRBJ1-6; maybe TRBD1 (6 bases). Germline V gene sequence: CDR1 SNHLY, CDR2 FYNNEI. Trimming shortened V by 7 bases and J by 7 bases, and 11 bases separated the two germline ends. The CDR3 has 13 residues. The CDR3 is CASKGGPNSPLHF. The CDR3 bases are TGTGCCAGCAAGGGGGGACCAAATTCACCCCTCCACTTT.

The genes are TRBV6-1 and TRBJ2-2; D might be TRBD2 (7 bases). CDR3 length: 14 amino acids. Germline V lookup: CDR1 MNHNS, CDR2 SASEGT. The V and J ends lost 4 bases and 7 bases respectively, with 13 bases between them. CDR3 DNA sequence: TGTGCCAGCAGTGGAGGGGGGGCGTTCGGGGAGCTGTTTTTT. It encodes CASSGGGAFGELFF.